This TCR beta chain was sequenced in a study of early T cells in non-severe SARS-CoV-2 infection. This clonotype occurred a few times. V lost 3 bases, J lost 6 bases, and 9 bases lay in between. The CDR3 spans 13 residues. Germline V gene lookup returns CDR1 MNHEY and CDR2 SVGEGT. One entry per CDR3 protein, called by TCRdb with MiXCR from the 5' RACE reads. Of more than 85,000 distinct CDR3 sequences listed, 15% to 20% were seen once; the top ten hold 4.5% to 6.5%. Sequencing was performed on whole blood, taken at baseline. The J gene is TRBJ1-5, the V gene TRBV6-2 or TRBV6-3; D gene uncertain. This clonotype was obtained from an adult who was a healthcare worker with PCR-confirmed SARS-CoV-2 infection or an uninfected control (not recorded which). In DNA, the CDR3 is TGTGCCAGCAGTTATTTTGGTGCTCAGCCCCAGCATTTT. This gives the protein CASSYFGAQPQHF.